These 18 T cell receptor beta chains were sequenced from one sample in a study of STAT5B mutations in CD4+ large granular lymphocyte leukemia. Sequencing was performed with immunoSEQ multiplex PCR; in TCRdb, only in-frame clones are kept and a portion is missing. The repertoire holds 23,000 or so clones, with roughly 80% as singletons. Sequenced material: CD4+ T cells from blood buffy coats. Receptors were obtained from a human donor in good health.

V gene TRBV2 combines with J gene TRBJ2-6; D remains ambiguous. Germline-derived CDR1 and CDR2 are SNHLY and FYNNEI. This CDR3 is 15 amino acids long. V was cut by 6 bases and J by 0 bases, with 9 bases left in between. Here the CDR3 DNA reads TGTGCCAGCAGCATCACCAACTCTGGGGCCAACGTCCTGACTTTC. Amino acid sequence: CASSITNSGANVLTF. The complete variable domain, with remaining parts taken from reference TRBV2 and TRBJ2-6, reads EPEVTQTPSHQVTQMGQEVILRCVPISNHLYFYWYRQILGQKVEFLVSFYNNEISEKSEIFDDQFSVERPDGSNFTLKIRSTKLEDSAMYFCASSITNSGANVLTFGAGSRLTVL.

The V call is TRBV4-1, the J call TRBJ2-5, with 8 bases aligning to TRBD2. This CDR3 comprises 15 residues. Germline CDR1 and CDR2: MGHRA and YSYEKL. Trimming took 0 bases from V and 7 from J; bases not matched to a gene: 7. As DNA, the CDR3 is TGCGCCAGCAGCCAAGAGAGGAGCGGGGGCACGACCCAGTACTTC. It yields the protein CASSQERSGGTTQYF.

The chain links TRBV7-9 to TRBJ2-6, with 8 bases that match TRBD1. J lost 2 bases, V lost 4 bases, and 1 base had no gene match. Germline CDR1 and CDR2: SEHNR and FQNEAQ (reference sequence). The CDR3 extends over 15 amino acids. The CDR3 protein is CASSSGGTGANVLTF. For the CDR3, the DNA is TGTGCCAGCAGCTCAGGGGGCACTGGGGCCAACGTCCTGACTTTC.

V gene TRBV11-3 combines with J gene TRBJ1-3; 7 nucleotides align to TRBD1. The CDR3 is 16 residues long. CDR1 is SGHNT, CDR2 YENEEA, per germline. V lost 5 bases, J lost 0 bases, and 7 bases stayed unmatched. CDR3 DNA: TGTGCCAGCAGCCCGGGACAGAAGAACTCTGGAAACACCATATATTTT. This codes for CASSPGQKNSGNTIYF.

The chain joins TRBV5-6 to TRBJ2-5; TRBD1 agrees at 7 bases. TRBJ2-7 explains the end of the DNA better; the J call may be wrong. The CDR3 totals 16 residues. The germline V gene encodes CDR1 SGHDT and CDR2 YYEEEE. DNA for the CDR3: TGTGCCAGCAGCTTGTATACCGGGACAGTGAACTACGAGCAGTACTTC. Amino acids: CASSLYTGTVNYEQYF.

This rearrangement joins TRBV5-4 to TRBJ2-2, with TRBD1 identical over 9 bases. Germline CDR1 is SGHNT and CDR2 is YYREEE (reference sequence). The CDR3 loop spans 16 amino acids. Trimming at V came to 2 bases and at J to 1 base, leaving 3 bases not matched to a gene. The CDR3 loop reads CASSFWTGVNTGELFF. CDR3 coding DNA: TGTGCCAGCAGCTTTTGGACAGGGGTGAACACCGGGGAGCTGTTTTTT.

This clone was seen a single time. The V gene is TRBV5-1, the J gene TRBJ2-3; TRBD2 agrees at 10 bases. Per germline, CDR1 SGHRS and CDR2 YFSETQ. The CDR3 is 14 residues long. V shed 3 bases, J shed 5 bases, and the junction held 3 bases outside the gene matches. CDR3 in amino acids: CASSSSGSGDTQYF. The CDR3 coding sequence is TGCGCCAGCAGCTCTAGCGGGAGTGGAGATACGCAGTATTTT.

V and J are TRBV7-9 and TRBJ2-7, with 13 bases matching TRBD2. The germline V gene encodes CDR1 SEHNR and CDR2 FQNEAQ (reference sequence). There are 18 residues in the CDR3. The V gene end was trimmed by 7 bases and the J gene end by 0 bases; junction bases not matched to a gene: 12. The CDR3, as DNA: TGTGCCAGCACGACATCCGGGACTAGCGGGGTCAGCTCCTACGAGCAGTACTTC. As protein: CASTTSGTSGVSSYEQYF.

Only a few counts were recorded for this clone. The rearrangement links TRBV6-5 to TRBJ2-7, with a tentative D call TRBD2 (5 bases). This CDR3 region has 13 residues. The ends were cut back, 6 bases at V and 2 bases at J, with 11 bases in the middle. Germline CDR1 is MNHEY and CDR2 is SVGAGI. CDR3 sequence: CASSSDGTYEQYF. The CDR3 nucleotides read TGTGCCAGCAGCTCCGACGGGACCTACGAGCAGTACTTC.

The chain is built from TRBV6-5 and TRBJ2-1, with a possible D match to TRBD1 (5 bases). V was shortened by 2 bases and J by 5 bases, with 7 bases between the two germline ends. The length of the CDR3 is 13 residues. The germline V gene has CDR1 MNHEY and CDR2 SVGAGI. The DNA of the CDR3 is TGTGCCAGCAGTTACGGGGCGGACAATGAGCAGTTCTTC. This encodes CASSYGADNEQFF.

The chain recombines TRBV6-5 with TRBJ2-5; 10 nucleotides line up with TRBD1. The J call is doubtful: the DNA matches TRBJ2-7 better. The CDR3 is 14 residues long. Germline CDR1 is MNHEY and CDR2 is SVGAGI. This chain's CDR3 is CASRDRGRVNEQYF. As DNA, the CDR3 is TGTGCCAGCAGAGACAGGGGGCGGGTCAACGAGCAGTACTTC.

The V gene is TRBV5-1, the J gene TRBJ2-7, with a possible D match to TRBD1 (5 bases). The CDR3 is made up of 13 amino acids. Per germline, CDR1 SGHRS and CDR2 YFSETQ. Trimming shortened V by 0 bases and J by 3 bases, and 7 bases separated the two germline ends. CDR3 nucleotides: TGCGCCAGCAGCTTGGTGCAGGGCTACGAGCAGTACTTC. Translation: CASSLVQGYEQYF.

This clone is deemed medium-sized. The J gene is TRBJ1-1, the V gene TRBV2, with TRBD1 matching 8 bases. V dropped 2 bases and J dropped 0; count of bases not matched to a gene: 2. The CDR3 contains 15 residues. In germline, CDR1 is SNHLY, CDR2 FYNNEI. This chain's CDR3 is CASSEQGQVNTEAFF. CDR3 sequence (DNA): TGTGCCAGCAGTGAACAGGGACAGGTGAACACTGAAGCTTTCTTT.

The CDR3 loop reads CASSEVSLGNTEAFF. CDR3 DNA: TGTGCCAGCAGTGAAGTAAGTTTAGGGAACACTGAAGCTTTCTTT. The gene calls are TRBV6-1 and TRBJ1-1; no reliable D call. V was trimmed by 1 base and J by 1 base, leaving 10 bases between them. The germline CDR1 and CDR2 sequences are MNHNS and SASEGT. This CDR3 has 15 residues.

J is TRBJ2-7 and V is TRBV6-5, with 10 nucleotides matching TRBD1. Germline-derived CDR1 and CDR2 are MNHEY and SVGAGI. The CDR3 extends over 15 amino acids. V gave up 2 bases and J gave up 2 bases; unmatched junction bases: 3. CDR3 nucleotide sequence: TGTGCCAGCAGTTACGCTGGACAGGGGGCCTACGAGCAGTACTTC. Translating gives CASSYAGQGAYEQYF.

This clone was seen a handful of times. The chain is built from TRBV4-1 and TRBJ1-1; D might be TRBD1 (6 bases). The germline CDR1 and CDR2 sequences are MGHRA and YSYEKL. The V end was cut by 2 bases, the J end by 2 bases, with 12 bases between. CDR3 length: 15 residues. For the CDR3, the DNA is TGCGCCAGCAGCCAATTACAGGGACAAAACACTGAAGCTTTCTTT. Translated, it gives CASSQLQGQNTEAFF.

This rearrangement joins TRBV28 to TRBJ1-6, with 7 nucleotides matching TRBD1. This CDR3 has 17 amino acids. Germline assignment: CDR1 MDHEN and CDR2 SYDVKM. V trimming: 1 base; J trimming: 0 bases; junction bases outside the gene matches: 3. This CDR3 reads CASSLLQGNSYNSPLHF. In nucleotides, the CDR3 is TGTGCCAGCAGTTTATTACAGGGGAACTCCTATAATTCACCCCTCCACTTT.

The CDR3 DNA reads TGTGCCAGCAGCCCGACGACAGTTACTCAAGAGACCCAGTACTTC. Amino acid sequence: CASSPTTVTQETQYF. This chain joins TRBV6-6 and TRBJ2-5; maybe TRBD1 (5 bases). V was cut by 6 bases and J by 2 bases, with 16 bases left in between. Germline CDR1 and CDR2: MNHNY and SVGAGI (reference sequence). This CDR3 has 15 amino acids.